This T cell receptor (beta chain) stems from a study of T cells after yellow fever vaccination. Broader study findings: Weaker, the secondary response had a peak occurring faster, on day 5 versus 15.

Details on this clonotype: Its antigen remains unidentified.

V was cut by 9 bases and J by 2 bases, with 13 bases left in between. Germline V gene lookup returns CDR1 ENHRY and CDR2 SYGVKD. CDR3 length: 13 residues. TCRdb re-called the 5' RACE reads through MiXCR, storing one row per CDR3 protein. The data hold around 550,000 distinct CDR3 sequences, with roughly a fifth observed a single time. The clonotype comes from a man under 40 who received the YFV17D yellow fever vaccine. V is TRBV10-3 and J is TRBJ2-5, with D maybe TRBD1 (6 bases). The specimen was PBMCs, collected 15 days after the yellow fever booster vaccination. The DNA for the CDR3 is TGTGCCATAGCAACAGACAGGCAAGAGACCCAGTACTTC. This sequence encodes CAIATDRQETQYF.